The 22 T cell receptor beta chains listed next were all sequenced from one sample in a study of cytomegalovirus exposure and HLA in healthy donors. The method was immunoSEQ multiplex PCR; TCRdb's version includes in-frame clones alone and lacks a portion of them. Found here are about 220,000 clones, 85% to 90% of them singletons; the top ten hold roughly 3%. The source material was PBMCs. These receptors came from a woman between 18 and 29 years old in good health and CMV-seronegative.

This CDR3 is CASSLSLGSSYNEQFF. The CDR3 bases are TGTGCCAGCAGTTTATCTTTGGGGAGCTCCTACAATGAGCAGTTCTTC. The chain uses TRBV27 and TRBJ2-1; possible D gene TRBD2, 5 bases. Per germline, CDR1 MNHEY and CDR2 SMNVEV (reference sequence). The CDR3 covers 16 residues. V was shortened by 0 bases and J by 0 bases, with 9 bases between the two germline ends.

The sample holds a few counts of this clone. The chain uses TRBV5-1 and TRBJ1-4; D not certain. The CDR3 runs 15 residues. The V end was cut by 0 bases, the J end by 0 bases, with 6 bases between. In germline, CDR1 is SGHRS, CDR2 YFSETQ. The CDR3 region has the DNA TGCGCCAGCAGCTTGGGCGTTGCAACTAATGAAAAACTGTTTTTT. Protein product: CASSLGVATNEKLFF.

The rearrangement uses TRBV20-1 and TRBJ2-7; D is undetermined. The CDR3 contains 11 residues. Germline assignment: CDR1 DFQATT and CDR2 SNEGSKA (reference sequence). Trimming took 3 bases from V and 3 from J, leaving 6 bases between them. The chain's CDR3 is CSASVNYEQYF. CDR3 nucleotides: TGCAGTGCTAGCGTTAACTACGAGCAGTACTTC.

This clone was detected only once. The genes are TRBV28 and TRBJ2-3, with 7 bases matching TRBD2. The CDR3 runs 16 residues. Germline V gene data show CDR1 as MDHEN and CDR2 as SYDVKM. V lost 1 base and J lost 4; bases outside the gene matches: 8. For the CDR3, the DNA is TGTGCCAGCAGTTTATTAGTAAGCGGGACGGCAGATACGCAGTATTTT. Its protein is CASSLLVSGTADTQYF.

This sequence joins TRBV7-9 and TRBJ2-2; 8 bases are a match to TRBD2. Looked up from germline, CDR1 is SEHNR and CDR2 is FQNEAQ (reference sequence). This CDR3 spans 16 amino acids. The V segment lost 0 bases and the J segment 6 bases; nucleotides outside the gene matches: 6. For the CDR3, the DNA is TGTGCCAGCAGCTTAGCGAAGGGGACTAGTGCCGGGGAGCTGTTTTTT. Encoded protein: CASSLAKGTSAGELFF.

The gene calls are TRBV4-2 and TRBJ2-1; 10 nucleotides match TRBD2. Germline assignment: CDR1 LGHNA and CDR2 YNFKEQ. V lost 3 bases, J lost 3 bases, and 8 bases stayed unmatched. The CDR3 runs to 17 residues. The DNA for the CDR3 is TGTGCCAGCAGCCAGATTAGGACTAGCGGAGTCTACAATGAGCAGTTCTTC. As protein: CASSQIRTSGVYNEQFF.

CDR3 coding DNA: TGTGCCAGCAGCCTAGACAGGGGGCGGAACACCGGGGAGCTGTTTTTT. Translation gives CASSLDRGRNTGELFF. The chain uses TRBV6-6 and TRBJ2-2; 10 bases align to TRBD1. V shed 6 bases, J shed 1 base, and the junction held 5 bases outside the gene matches. CDR1 MNHNY and CDR2 SVGAGI come from the germline V gene (reference sequence). The CDR3 is made up of 16 amino acids.

This chain joins TRBV4-3 and TRBJ2-7, with D possibly matching TRBD2 (6 bases). Germline-derived CDR1 and CDR2 are LGHNA and YSLEER. The CDR3 has 15 residues. Between the trimmed V and J ends, which lost 2 bases and 2 bases, there was a span of 13 bases. CDR3 DNA sequence: TGCGCCAGCAGCCAATTTGAGGGAGGAACCTACGAGCAGTACTTC. This translates into CASSQFEGGTYEQYF.

Only a few counts were recorded for this clone. Germline and junction disagree at one end, which may indicate a read error. The J gene is TRBJ1-2, the V gene TRBV6-1; weak D call: TRBD1 (6 bases). The CDR3 runs to 11 residues. Per the germline V gene, CDR1 is MNHNS and CDR2 is SASEGT. CDR3 loop: CASSEGTVQIF. Here the CDR3 DNA reads TGTGCCAGCAGTGAAGGGACAGTGCAAATATTC.

CDR3 sequence: CASRQSLTRYYEQYF. For the CDR3, the DNA is TGTGCCAGTAGGCAGAGTTTAACTAGATACTACGAGCAGTACTTC. The chain joins TRBV19 to TRBJ2-7; D may be TRBD2 (5 bases). V lost 6 bases, J lost 3 bases, and 18 bases lay in between. Germline values: CDR1 LNHDA, CDR2 SQIVND (reference sequence). The CDR3 runs 15 residues.

This chain joins TRBV30 and TRBJ2-3, with 8 bases identical to TRBD2. The trim removed 4 bases at V and 1 base at J, leaving 16 bases unmatched. The CDR3 has 18 residues. CDR1 GTSNPN and CDR2 SVGIG come from the germline V gene (reference sequence). In DNA form, the CDR3 reads TGTGCCTGGAAAGAGCCGGGAGGGTTTGTTTTGGGCACAGATACGCAGTATTTT. This translates into CAWKEPGGFVLGTDTQYF. The full variable domain, completed using reference TRBV30 and TRBJ2-3, is SQTIHQWPATLVQPVGSPLSLECTVEGTSNPNLYWYRQAAGRGLQLLFYSVGIGQISSEVPQNLSASRPQDRQFILSSKKLLLSDSGFYLCAWKEPGGFVLGTDTQYFGPGTRLTVL.

In its sample, this clone was seen once. The chain employs TRBV18 and TRBJ2-3; D is perhaps TRBD1 (6 bases). Germline CDR1 reads KGHSH; CDR2 reads LQKENI. Trimming stripped 6 bases from V and 2 bases from J, with 9 bases between. This CDR3 contains 13 residues. CDR3 loop: CASSRDTTDTQYF. CDR3 coding DNA: TGTGCCAGCTCCCGGGACACCACAGATACGCAGTATTTT.

This clone was observed a single time. The rearrangement joins TRBV5-4 to TRBJ2-7; TRBD1 aligns across 8 bases. The germline CDR1 and CDR2 sequences are SGHNT and YYREEE (reference sequence). The CDR3 length is 14 residues. The ends lost 9 bases at V and 6 bases at J; junction bases unmatched: 14. CDR3 bases: TGTGCCACCACCCTGCTGGGCACAGGGGGCGAGCAGTACTTC. This encodes CATTLLGTGGEQYF. Looking up the rest from reference TRBV5-4 and TRBJ2-7 gives the full variable domain: ETGVTQSPTHLIKTRGQQVTLRCSSQSGHNTVSWYQQALGQGPQFIFQYYREEENGRGNFPPRFSGLQFPNYSSELNVNALELDDSALYLCATTLLGTGGEQYFGPGTRLTVT.

CDR3 sequence reads: CATSGSSYEQYF. The CDR3 nucleotides read TGTGCCACCAGCGGGAGCAGCTACGAGCAGTACTTC. The chain has TRBV15 and TRBJ2-7, with D possibly matching TRBD2 (5 bases). The CDR3 length is 12 residues. V was cut by 5 bases and J by 3 bases, with 8 bases left in between. Germline V gene data show CDR1 as LNHNV and CDR2 as YYDKDF (reference sequence).

This clone was detected a few times. The gene calls are TRBV21-1 and TRBJ2-1; the D call TRBD2 from the table was never checked on the DNA. TRBV21-1 is flagged as a pseudogene. The CDR3 is 14 amino acids. DNA of the CDR3: TGTGCCAGCAGCAATGGGCTAGCGGGTGCTGAGCAGTTCTTC. It translates to CASSNGLAGAEQFF.

Written as DNA, the CDR3 is TGCAGCGTTTCCCGGCGGGGGGTTGGGGAAAAACTGTTTTTT. Protein sequence: CSVSRRGVGEKLFF. The rearrangement links TRBV29-1 to TRBJ1-4; D may be TRBD1 (5 bases). V lost 5 bases, J lost 8 bases, and 18 bases lay in between. The length of the CDR3 is 14 residues. Germline CDR1 reads SQVTM; CDR2 reads ANQGSEA.

This rearrangement joins TRBV5-4 to TRBJ1-1, with 7 nucleotides matching TRBD1. Trimming took 4 bases from V and 4 from J; bases not matched to a gene: 13. CDR3 length equals 16 residues. Germline CDR1 and CDR2: SGHNT and YYREEE (reference sequence). CDR3 region: CASSTRQGPGPTEAFF. CDR3 DNA: TGTGCCAGCAGCACTAGACAGGGCCCCGGACCCACTGAAGCTTTCTTT.

This clone was observed a single time. The V gene is TRBV14, the J gene TRBJ1-1; D gene unclear. V gave up 0 bases and J gave up 2 bases, with 4 bases separating them. Per germline, CDR1 SGHDN and CDR2 FVKESK. The CDR3 is made up of 13 amino acids. For the CDR3, the DNA is TGTGCCAGCAGCCAAGACCTTAACACTGAAGCTTTCTTT. Residues: CASSQDLNTEAFF.

This clone was found once. The chain has TRBV28 and TRBJ2-7; no firm D call. Germline V CDR1 and CDR2: MDHEN, SYDVKM. V lost 3 bases and J lost 1, with 7 bases in between. This CDR3 spans 13 amino acids. The CDR3 DNA follows: TGTGCCAGCAGTTTGCCAGTGTCCTACGAGCAGTACTTC. Translating it yields CASSLPVSYEQYF.

The genes are TRBV7-9 and TRBJ2-7, with 11 bases fitting TRBD1. Germline CDR1 reads SEHNR; CDR2 reads FQNEAQ (reference sequence). V trimming: 6 bases; J trimming: 6 bases; junction bases outside the gene matches: 13. The CDR3 loop spans 16 amino acids. CDR3 amino acids: CASSRRLGGQGGEQYF. In nucleotides, the CDR3 is TGTGCCAGCAGTCGAAGGCTAGGGGGACAGGGGGGCGAGCAGTACTTC.

The genes are TRBV5-1 and TRBJ2-7; 7 nucleotides match TRBD1. Germline trimming cut 3 bases from V and 2 bases from J; bases unmatched to any gene: 5. This CDR3 contains 14 residues. Looked up from germline, CDR1 is SGHRS and CDR2 is YFSETQ. Here the CDR3 DNA reads TGCGCCAGCAGCTCCGGACAGGTGGCCTACGAGCAGTACTTC. Translation: CASSSGQVAYEQYF.

This chain links TRBV19 with TRBJ2-7; 7 bases agree with TRBD2. CDR1 and CDR2 from the germline V gene are LNHDA and SQIVND (reference sequence). V gave up 3 bases and J gave up 2 bases; unmatched junction bases: 7. The CDR3 sequence is 15 residues long. CDR3 sequence (DNA): TGTGCCAGTAGTATTTTTGCGGGAGTGACCTACGAGCAGTACTTC. Its protein is CASSIFAGVTYEQYF.